These 4 T cell receptor beta chains were sequenced from one sample in a study of T-cell memory formation after mild COVID-19. MiXCR, applied by TCRdb to the 5' RACE reads, yields one record per CDR3 protein. The profile shows approximately 50,000 distinct CDR3 sequences, around 10% of them singletons. Material: PBMCs or a T cell subset sorted from them (not recorded which). The origin of the receptors is an adult woman who had mild COVID-19 (a few samples of this study predate the infection). Cell type and time point are not known.

The chain uses TRBV5-1 and TRBJ2-7; D is perhaps TRBD1 (6 bases). The CDR3 has 14 residues. Between the trimmed V and J ends, which lost 5 bases and 6 bases, there was a span of 18 bases. Germline V gives CDR1 SGHRS, CDR2 YFSETQ. The CDR3 region is CASSLWQGFSEQYF. The CDR3 bases are TGCGCCAGCAGTTTATGGCAGGGGTTTTCCGAGCAGTACTTC.

This clonotype was detected many times. The chain employs TRBV7-2 and TRBJ2-7; no clear D. V lost 1 base and J 6 bases, leaving 10 bases between the germline ends. There are 13 residues in the CDR3. Germline-derived CDR1 and CDR2 are SGHTA and FQGNSA. The chain's CDR3 is CASSLGPSGEQYF. The CDR3 DNA reads TGTGCCAGCAGCTTAGGGCCCTCCGGCGAGCAGTACTTC.

V gene TRBV9 combines with J gene TRBJ1-4; 7 nucleotides agree with TRBD1. CDR3 length equals 16 residues. Germline CDR1 reads SGDLS; CDR2 reads YYNGEE. V shed 3 bases, J shed 7 bases, and the junction held 12 bases outside the gene matches. This chain's CDR3 is CASSAQTGDVGEKLFF. Written as DNA, the CDR3 is TGTGCCAGCAGCGCCCAAACAGGGGATGTAGGTGAAAAACTGTTTTTT. Full variable domain (rest looked up from reference TRBV9 and TRBJ1-4): DSGVTQTPKHLITATGQRVTLRCSPRSGDLSVYWYQQSLDQGLQFLIQYYNGEERAKGNILERFSAQQFPDLHSELNLSSLELGDSALYFCASSAQTGDVGEKLFFGSGTQLSVL.

This clonotype was found a few times. V and J are TRBV6-5 and TRBJ2-7; D is ambiguous. Trimming left V 8 bases short and J 0 bases short, with 20 bases between. CDR3 length equals 16 residues. Germline CDR1 MNHEY, CDR2 SVGAGI. The CDR3 spells CASRRASLQSSYEQYF. CDR3 DNA sequence: TGTGCCAGCCGACGGGCTTCCTTACAAAGCTCCTACGAGCAGTACTTC.